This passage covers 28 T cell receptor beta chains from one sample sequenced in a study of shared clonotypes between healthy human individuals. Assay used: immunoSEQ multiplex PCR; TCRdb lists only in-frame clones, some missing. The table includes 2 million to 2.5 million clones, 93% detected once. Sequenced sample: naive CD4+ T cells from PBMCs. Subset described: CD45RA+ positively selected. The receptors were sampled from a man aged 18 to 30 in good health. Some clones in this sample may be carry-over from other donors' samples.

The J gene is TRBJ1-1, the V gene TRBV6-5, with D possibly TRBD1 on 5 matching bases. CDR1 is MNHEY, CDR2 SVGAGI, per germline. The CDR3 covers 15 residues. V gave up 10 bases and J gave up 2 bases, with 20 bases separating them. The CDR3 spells CATYVRGLLNTEAFF. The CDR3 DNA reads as TGTGCCACCTACGTCCGGGGCCTTTTAAACACTGAAGCTTTCTTT.

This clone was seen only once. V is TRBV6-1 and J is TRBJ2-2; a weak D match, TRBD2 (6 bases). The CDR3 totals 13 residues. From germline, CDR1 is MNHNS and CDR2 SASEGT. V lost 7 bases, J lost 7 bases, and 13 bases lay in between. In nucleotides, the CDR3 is TGTGCCAGCATAATTCGGCGGGACGGGGAGCTGTTTTTT. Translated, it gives CASIIRRDGELFF.

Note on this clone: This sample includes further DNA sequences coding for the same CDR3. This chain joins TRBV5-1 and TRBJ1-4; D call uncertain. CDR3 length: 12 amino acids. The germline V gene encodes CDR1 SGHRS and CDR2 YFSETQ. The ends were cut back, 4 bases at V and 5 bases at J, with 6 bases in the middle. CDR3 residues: CASSPENEKLFF. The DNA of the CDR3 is TGCGCCAGCAGCCCGGAAAATGAAAAACTGTTTTTT.

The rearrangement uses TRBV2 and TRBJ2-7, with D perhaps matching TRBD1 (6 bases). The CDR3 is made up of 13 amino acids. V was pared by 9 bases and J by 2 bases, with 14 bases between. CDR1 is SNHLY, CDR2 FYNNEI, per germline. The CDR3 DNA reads TGTGCCAGAAACAGGGCCCGAACCTACGAGCAGTACTTC. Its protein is CARNRARTYEQYF.

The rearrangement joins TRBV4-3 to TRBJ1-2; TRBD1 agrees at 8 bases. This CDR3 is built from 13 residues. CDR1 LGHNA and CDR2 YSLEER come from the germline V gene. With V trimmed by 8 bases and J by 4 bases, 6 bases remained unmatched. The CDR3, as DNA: TGCGCCAGCGGCAGAACAGGGGGCTATGGCTACACCTTC. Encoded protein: CASGRTGGYGYTF.

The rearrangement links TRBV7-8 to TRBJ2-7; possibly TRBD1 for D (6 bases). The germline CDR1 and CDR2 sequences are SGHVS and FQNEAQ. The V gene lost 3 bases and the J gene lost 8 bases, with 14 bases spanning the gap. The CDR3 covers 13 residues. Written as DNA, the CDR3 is TGTGCCAGCAGCTTCGCCGGGACACACCAGCAGTACTTC. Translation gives CASSFAGTHQQYF.

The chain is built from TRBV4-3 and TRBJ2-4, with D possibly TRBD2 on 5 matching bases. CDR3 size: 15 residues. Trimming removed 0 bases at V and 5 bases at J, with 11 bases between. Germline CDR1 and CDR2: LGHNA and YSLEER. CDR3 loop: CASSQDTGSQNIQYF. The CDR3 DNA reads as TGCGCCAGCAGCCAAGATACGGGAAGCCAAAACATTCAGTACTTC.

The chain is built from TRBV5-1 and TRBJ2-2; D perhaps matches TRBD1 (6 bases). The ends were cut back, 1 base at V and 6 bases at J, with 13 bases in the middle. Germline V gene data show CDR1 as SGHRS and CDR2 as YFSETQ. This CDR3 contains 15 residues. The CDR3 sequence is CASSLSGDKAGELFF. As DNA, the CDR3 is TGCGCCAGCAGCTTGTCAGGGGATAAGGCCGGGGAGCTGTTTTTT.

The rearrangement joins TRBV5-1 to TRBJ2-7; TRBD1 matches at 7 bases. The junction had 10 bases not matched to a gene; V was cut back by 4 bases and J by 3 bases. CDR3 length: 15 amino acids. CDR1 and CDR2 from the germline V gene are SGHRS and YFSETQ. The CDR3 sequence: CASSRGDGTDYEQYF. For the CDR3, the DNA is TGCGCCAGCAGCCGAGGCGACGGGACAGACTACGAGCAGTACTTC.

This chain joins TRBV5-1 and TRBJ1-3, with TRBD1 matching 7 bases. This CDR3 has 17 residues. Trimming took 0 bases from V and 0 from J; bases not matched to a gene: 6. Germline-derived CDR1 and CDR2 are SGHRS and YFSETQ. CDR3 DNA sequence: TGCGCCAGCAGCTTGGGCGAGGGGGCTAGCTCTGGAAACACCATATATTTT. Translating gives CASSLGEGASSGNTIYF.

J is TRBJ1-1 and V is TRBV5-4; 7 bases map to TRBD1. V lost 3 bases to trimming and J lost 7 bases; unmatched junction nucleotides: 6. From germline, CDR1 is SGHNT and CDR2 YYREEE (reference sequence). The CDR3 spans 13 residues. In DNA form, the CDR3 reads TGTGCCAGCAGCTCAGACAGGGTCGGTGAAGCTTTCTTT. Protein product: CASSSDRVGEAFF.

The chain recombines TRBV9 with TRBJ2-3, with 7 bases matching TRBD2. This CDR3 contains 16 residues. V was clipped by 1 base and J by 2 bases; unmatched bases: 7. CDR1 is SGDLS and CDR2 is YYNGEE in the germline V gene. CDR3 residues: CASSVMGGRNTDTQYF. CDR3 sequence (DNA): TGTGCCAGCAGCGTAATGGGCGGGAGAAACACAGATACGCAGTATTTT.

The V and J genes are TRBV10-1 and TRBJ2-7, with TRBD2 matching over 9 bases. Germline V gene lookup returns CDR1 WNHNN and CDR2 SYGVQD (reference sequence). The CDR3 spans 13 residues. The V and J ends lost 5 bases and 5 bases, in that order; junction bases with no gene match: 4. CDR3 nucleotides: TGCGCCAGCAGTCCTGTAGCGGGAGACGAGCAGTACTTC. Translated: CASSPVAGDEQYF.

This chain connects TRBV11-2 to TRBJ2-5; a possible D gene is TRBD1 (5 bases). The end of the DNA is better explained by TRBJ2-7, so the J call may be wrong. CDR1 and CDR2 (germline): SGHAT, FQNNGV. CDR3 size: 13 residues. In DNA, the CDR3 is TGTGCCAGCAGCCAAGACAGACTCGGCGAGCAGTACTTC. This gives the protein CASSQDRLGEQYF.

DNA for the CDR3: TGTGCCAGCAGTGAAACGAGGACTAGCGGGGGTTTAGGCACAGATACGCAGTATTTT. Protein sequence: CASSETRTSGGLGTDTQYF. V gene TRBV6-1 combines with J gene TRBJ2-3, with 13 positions matching TRBD2. After removal of 2 bases from V and 1 base from J, the junction contained 9 bases not matched to a gene. CDR3 length: 19 amino acids. The V gene's germline CDR1 is MNHNS and CDR2 SASEGT.

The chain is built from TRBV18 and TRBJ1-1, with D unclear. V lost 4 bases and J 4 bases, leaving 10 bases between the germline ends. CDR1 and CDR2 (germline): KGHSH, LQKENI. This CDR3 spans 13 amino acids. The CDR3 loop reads CASSHPGSTEAFF. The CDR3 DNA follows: TGTGCCAGCTCACATCCCGGGAGCACTGAAGCTTTCTTT.

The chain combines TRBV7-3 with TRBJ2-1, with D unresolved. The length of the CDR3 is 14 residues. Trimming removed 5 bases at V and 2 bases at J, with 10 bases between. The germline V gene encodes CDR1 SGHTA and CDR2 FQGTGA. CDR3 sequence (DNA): TGTGCCAGCAGCCCCCGCGGTGCCTACAATGAGCAGTTCTTC. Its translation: CASSPRGAYNEQFF.

CDR3 sequence reads: CASSLWGQDSYEQYF. The CDR3 bases are TGCGCCAGCAGCTTGTGGGGACAGGACTCCTACGAGCAGTACTTC. This chain connects TRBV5-1 to TRBJ2-7; 8 bases align to TRBD1. Per the germline V gene, CDR1 is SGHRS and CDR2 is YFSETQ. The CDR3 length is 15 residues. The junction had 3 bases not matched to a gene; V was cut back by 1 base and J by 0 bases.

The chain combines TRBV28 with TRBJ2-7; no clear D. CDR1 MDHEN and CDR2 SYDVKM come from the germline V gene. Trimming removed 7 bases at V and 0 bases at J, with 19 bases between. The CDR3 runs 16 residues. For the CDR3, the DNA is TGTGCCAGCACCTTATATCCCCCCCCTTTCTCCTACGAGCAGTACTTC. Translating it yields CASTLYPPPFSYEQYF. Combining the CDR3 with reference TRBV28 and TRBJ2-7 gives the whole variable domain DVKVTQSSRYLVKRTGEKVFLECVQDMDHENMFWYRQDPGLGLRLIYFSYDVKMKEKGDIPEGYSVSREKKERFSLILESASTNQTSMYLCASTLYPPPFSYEQYFGPGTRLTVT.

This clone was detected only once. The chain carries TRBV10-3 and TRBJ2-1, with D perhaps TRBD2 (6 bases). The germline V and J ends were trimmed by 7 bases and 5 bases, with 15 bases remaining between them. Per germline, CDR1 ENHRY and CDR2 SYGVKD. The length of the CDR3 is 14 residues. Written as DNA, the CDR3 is TGTGCCATCAAGCCGCCCGGCGGGAACAATGAGCAGTTCTTC. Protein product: CAIKPPGGNNEQFF.

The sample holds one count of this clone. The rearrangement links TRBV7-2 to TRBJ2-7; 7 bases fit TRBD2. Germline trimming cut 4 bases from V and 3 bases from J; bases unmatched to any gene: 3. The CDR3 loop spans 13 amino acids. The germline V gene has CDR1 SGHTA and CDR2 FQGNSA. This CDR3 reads CASSSPSGYEQYF. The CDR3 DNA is TGTGCCAGCAGCTCGCCTAGCGGCTACGAGCAGTACTTC.

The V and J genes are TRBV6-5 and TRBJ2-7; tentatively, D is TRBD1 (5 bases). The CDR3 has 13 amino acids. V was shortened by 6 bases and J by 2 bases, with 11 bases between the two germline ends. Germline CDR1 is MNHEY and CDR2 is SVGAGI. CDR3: CASSVRVPYEQYF. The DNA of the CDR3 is TGTGCCAGCAGCGTCAGGGTTCCCTACGAGCAGTACTTC.

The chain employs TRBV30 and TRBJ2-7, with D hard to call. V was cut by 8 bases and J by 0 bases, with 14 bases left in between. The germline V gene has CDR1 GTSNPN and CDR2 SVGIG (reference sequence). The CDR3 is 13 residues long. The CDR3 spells CAQTPIGSYEQYF. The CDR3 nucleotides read TGTGCCCAGACCCCCATAGGCTCCTACGAGCAGTACTTC.

CDR3 protein: CASTPIRLRTFAEAFF. CDR3 in DNA: TGTGCCAGCACCCCAATCCGCCTACGGACGTTCGCTGAAGCTTTCTTT. This chain links TRBV28 with TRBJ1-1; D is undetermined. CDR3 size: 16 residues. CDR1 and CDR2 (germline): MDHEN, SYDVKM. V lost 7 bases and J 6 bases, leaving 24 bases between the germline ends.

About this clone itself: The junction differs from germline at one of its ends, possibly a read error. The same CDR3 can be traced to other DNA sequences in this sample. CDR3 in DNA: TGTGCCAGCAGTCTATCAGGGGGCTACTACGAGCAGTACTTC. The encoded protein is CASSLSGGYYEQYF. The chain uses TRBV27 and TRBJ2-7; 8 bases map to TRBD1. Germline-derived CDR1 and CDR2 are MNHEY and SMNVEV (reference sequence). The CDR3 loop spans 14 amino acids.

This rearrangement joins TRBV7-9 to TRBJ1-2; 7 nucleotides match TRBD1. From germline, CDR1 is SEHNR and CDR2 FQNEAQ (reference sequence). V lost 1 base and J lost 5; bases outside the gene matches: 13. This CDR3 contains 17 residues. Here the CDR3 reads CASSLVTGTEGPYGYTF. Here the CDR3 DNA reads TGTGCCAGCAGCTTAGTGACAGGGACCGAGGGTCCTTATGGCTACACCTTC.

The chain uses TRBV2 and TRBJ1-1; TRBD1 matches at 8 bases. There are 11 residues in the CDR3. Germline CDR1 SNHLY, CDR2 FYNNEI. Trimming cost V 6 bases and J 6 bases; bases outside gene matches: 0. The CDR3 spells CASRTGAEAFF. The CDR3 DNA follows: TGTGCCAGCAGGACAGGGGCTGAAGCTTTCTTT. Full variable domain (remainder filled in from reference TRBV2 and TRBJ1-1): EPEVTQTPSHQVTQMGQEVILRCVPISNHLYFYWYRQILGQKVEFLVSFYNNEISEKSEIFDDQFSVERPDGSNFTLKIRSTKLEDSAMYFCASRTGAEAFFGQGTRLTVV.

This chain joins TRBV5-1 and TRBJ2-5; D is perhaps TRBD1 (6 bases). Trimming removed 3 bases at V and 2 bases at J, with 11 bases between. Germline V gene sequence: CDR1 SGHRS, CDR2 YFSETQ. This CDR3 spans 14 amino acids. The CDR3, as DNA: TGCGCCAGCAGCTGGGCCACAGGGCAAGAGACCCAGTACTTC. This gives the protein CASSWATGQETQYF. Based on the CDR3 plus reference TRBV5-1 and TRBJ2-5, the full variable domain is KAGVTQTPRYLIKTRGQQVTLSCSPISGHRSVSWYQQTPGQGLQFLFEYFSETQRNKGNFPGRFSGRQFSNSRSEMNVSTLELGDSALYLCASSWATGQETQYFGPGTRLLVL.